This T cell receptor beta chain emerged from a study of cytomegalovirus exposure and HLA in healthy donors. Turning to this clone: Its specificity is unknown.

Study conclusions and caveats: A missense variant in DCLRE1C was later tied to TCR beta V- and J-gene trimming.

The CDR3 totals 13 residues. Germline CDR1 reads SGHDT; CDR2 reads YYEEEE. Between the trimmed V and J ends, which lost 0 bases and 4 bases, there was a span of 6 bases. PCR amplification relied on 60 Vbeta primers (plus 13 Jbeta primers). Sequencing was performed with immunoSEQ multiplex PCR; in TCRdb, only in-frame clones are kept and a portion is missing. This sample carries 90,000 to 95,000 clones, about 77% of them seen once, and the ten largest clones take under 5%. The material sequenced was PBMCs. The receptor comes from a male donor in good health and CMV-seropositive. The V and J genes are TRBV5-6 and TRBJ2-3; tentatively, D is TRBD1 (5 bases). The CDR3 reads CASSLVGPDTQYF. The CDR3 nucleotides are TGTGCCAGCAGCTTGGTGGGGCCAGATACGCAGTATTTT.